The clone carrying this T cell receptor (beta chain) came up a few times. Antigen unknown. After removal of 2 bases from V and 4 bases from J, the junction contained 8 bases not matched to a gene. The CDR3 has 15 residues. Germline V gene data show CDR1 as GTSNPN and CDR2 as SVGIG (reference sequence). Primers included in the PCR were 60 Vbeta and 13 Jbeta primers. Only in-frame clones appear in the TCRdb table, and some are missing; sequencing was by immunoSEQ multiplex PCR. Found here are roughly 200,000 clones, 60% to 80% of them singletons; the top ten hold under 3%. The entry originates in a study of cytomegalovirus exposure and HLA in healthy donors. Study overall: Among 150 million to 200 million T cells, an earlier analysis found roughly 100 million unique TCR beta sequences.

General study points: A prior analysis recorded that most TCR beta V segments were productive about 87% or about 30% of the time. The study flagged about 160 TCR beta chains as cytomegalovirus-associated.

Sequencing was performed on PBMCs. The receptor's source is a woman between 25 and 40 years old in good health and CMV-seronegative. This chain uses TRBV30 with TRBJ1-3, with 7 bases lining up with TRBD1. This chain's CDR3 is CAWSLDDRVGNTIYF. The CDR3 nucleotides are TGTGCCTGGAGTCTCGACGACAGGGTAGGAAACACCATATATTTT.